This passage covers 16 T cell receptor beta chains from one sample sequenced in a study of identical twins' blood T cells. TCRdb used MiXCR to reprocess the 5' RACE reads, holding one entry per CDR3 protein. Of roughly 380,000 distinct CDR3 sequences in the sample, about 28% were seen once. The sequencing sample was made of PBMCs. The receptors originated from a woman aged 18 to 49 in good health.

This chain connects TRBV5-1 to TRBJ1-3; tentatively, D is TRBD1 (5 bases). This CDR3 has 14 amino acids. CDR1 and CDR2 (germline): SGHRS, YFSETQ. The V and J ends lost 2 bases and 2 bases respectively, with 8 bases between them. The CDR3 sequence: CASSLWGTGNTIYF. DNA of the CDR3: TGCGCCAGCAGCTTATGGGGGACTGGAAACACCATATATTTT. Supplemented by reference TRBV5-1 and TRBJ1-3, the full variable domain reads KAGVTQTPRYLIKTRGQQVTLSCSPISGHRSVSWYQQTPGQGLQFLFEYFSETQRNKGNFPGRFSGRQFSNSRSEMNVSTLELGDSALYLCASSLWGTGNTIYFGEGSWLTVV.

The chain recombines TRBV7-9 with TRBJ1-5; no clear D gene. Between the trimmed V and J ends, which lost 2 bases and 4 bases, there was a span of 6 bases. The CDR3 is 13 amino acids. Germline CDR1 is SEHNR and CDR2 is FQNEAQ (reference sequence). In nucleotides, the CDR3 is TGTGCCAGCAGCTTATTTGAGAATCAGCCCCAGCATTTT. Amino acid sequence: CASSLFENQPQHF. Full variable domain (missing parts from reference TRBV7-9 and TRBJ1-5): DTGVSQNPRHKITKRGQNVTFRCDPISEHNRLYWYRQTLGQGPEFLTYFQNEAQLEKSRLLSDRFSAERPKGSFSTLEIQRTEQGDSAMYLCASSLFENQPQHFGDGTRLSIL.

In this sample, this clonotype turned up a few times. This chain connects TRBV2 to TRBJ2-4, with D hard to call. The CDR3 totals 18 residues. The V and J ends lost 0 bases and 0 bases respectively, with 15 bases between them. Germline CDR1 SNHLY, CDR2 FYNNEI. Written as DNA, the CDR3 is TGTGCCAGCAGTGAAGCATTGATGGCTGTCAGAGCCAAAAACATTCAGTACTTC. It yields the protein CASSEALMAVRAKNIQYF.

The table lists this clonotype with a count of one. This chain joins TRBV6-5 and TRBJ2-7; no definite D call. The V and J ends lost 5 bases and 3 bases respectively, with 8 bases between them. Germline V gene sequence: CDR1 MNHEY, CDR2 SVGAGI. This CDR3 is built from 12 residues. CDR3 amino acids: CASSTQNYEQYF. The CDR3 DNA reads as TGTGCCAGCAGTACACAAAACTACGAGCAGTACTTC.

The DNA of the CDR3 is TGTGCCACCAGCAAACATCTAGCGGTTCAGTACTTC. Translation gives CATSKHLAVQYF. The chain links TRBV15 to TRBJ2-4, with 7 positions matching TRBD2. CDR3 size: 12 residues. Germline loops: CDR1 LNHNV, CDR2 YYDKDF (reference sequence). V shed 4 bases and J 11 bases; nucleotides not matched to a gene: 5.

This clonotype was found a few times. The J gene is TRBJ1-5, the V gene TRBV27, with D possibly being TRBD1 (5 bases). V lost 5 bases and J 0 bases, leaving 14 bases between the germline ends. The CDR3 covers 16 residues. Per germline, CDR1 MNHEY and CDR2 SMNVEV (reference sequence). The DNA for the CDR3 is TGTGCCAGCAGTCATGGGGGAGTTTATAGCAATCAGCCCCAGCATTTT. This encodes CASSHGGVYSNQPQHF.

The sample holds a few counts of this clonotype. The chain links TRBV20-1 to TRBJ2-5; no reliable D call. The ends were cut back, 7 bases at V and 2 bases at J, with 11 bases in the middle. Germline V gives CDR1 DFQATT, CDR2 SNEGSKA (reference sequence). The CDR3 runs 12 residues. CDR3 loop: CSVRVGQETQYF. The CDR3 DNA sequence: TGCAGTGTTAGGGTTGGGCAAGAGACCCAGTACTTC.

This clonotype has at least ten counts. The J gene is TRBJ2-5, the V gene TRBV29-1; D gene uncertain. The germline CDR1 and CDR2 sequences are SQVTM and ANQGSEA. V dropped 0 bases and J dropped 5 bases, with 10 bases sitting between them. The CDR3 extends over 13 amino acids. CDR3 DNA: TGCAGCGTTGAAGATATGAATCGGGAGACCCAGTACTTC. This translates into CSVEDMNRETQYF.

This clonotype was recorded a few times. V and J are TRBV18 and TRBJ1-1, with D possibly matching TRBD1 (6 bases). CDR3 length: 18 amino acids. Germline CDR1 KGHSH, CDR2 LQKENI. Deletions cut 4 bases from V and 9 bases from J, with 30 bases between. The CDR3: CASSRMEKPGDGPNKAFF. DNA for the CDR3: TGTGCCAGCTCACGCATGGAAAAACCAGGGGATGGACCTAACAAAGCTTTCTTT.

The chain recombines TRBV20-1 with TRBJ2-1; D unresolved. The CDR3 extends over 10 amino acids. Per the germline V gene, CDR1 is DFQATT and CDR2 is SNEGSKA (reference sequence). Trimming shortened V by 3 bases and J by 10 bases, and 7 bases separated the two germline ends. In DNA form, the CDR3 reads TGCAGTGCTAGCTGGGTGGAGCAGTTCTTC. This sequence encodes CSASWVEQFF.

This clonotype was counted between two and nine times. The junction does not match germline at one end; this may be a read error. This sequence joins TRBV20-1 and TRBJ1-1, with D tentatively TRBD1 (5 bases). CDR3 length: 12 amino acids. CDR1 and CDR2 (germline): DFQATT, SNEGSKA (reference sequence). The CDR3 loop is CSAGDGTVEGKF. CDR3 DNA: TGCAGTGCTGGAGATGGGACCGTCGAGGGGAAATTT.

This clonotype has a handful of counts. The V and J genes are TRBV5-1 and TRBJ1-2, with no clear D. This CDR3 comprises 13 residues. Deletions cut 0 bases from V and 4 bases from J, with 7 bases between. Germline loops: CDR1 SGHRS, CDR2 YFSETQ. The CDR3: CASSLEPIYGYTF. The CDR3 DNA is TGCGCCAGCAGCTTGGAACCGATCTATGGCTACACCTTC.

Notes on this clonotype: A read error is possible here, since a much larger clone lies one base away. V is TRBV6-2 or TRBV6-3 and J is TRBJ1-1; 7 bases align to TRBD1. From germline, CDR1 is MNHEY and CDR2 SVGEGT. Trimming at V came to 11 bases and at J to 4 bases, leaving 7 bases not matched to a gene. There are 12 residues in the CDR3. The CDR3 DNA follows: TGTGCCGGCGGGCAGGGGGGCACTGAAGCTTTCTTT. Its protein is CAGGQGGTEAFF.

On this clonotype: The germline gene is not matched at one end of the junction; a read error may be the cause. Written as DNA, the CDR3 is TGTGCTAGCGGTTTGACCACGAGAGGGGAAGACAATGAAAAACTGTTTTTT. Residues: CASGLTTRGEDNEKLFF. The V gene is TRBV12-5, the J gene TRBJ1-4; tentatively, D is TRBD1 (5 bases). The CDR3 length is 17 residues. Germline lookup yields CDR1 LGHNT and CDR2 FRNRAP.

Note on this clonotype: Possible read error: a much larger clone is one base away. The CDR3 does not close with the conserved phenylalanine or tryptophan, likely indicating a read error. This chain connects TRBV2 to TRBJ1-1, with D uncertain. The CDR3 has 12 amino acids. The V gene lost 6 bases and the J gene lost 4 bases, with 9 bases spanning the gap. Germline V lookup: CDR1 SNHLY, CDR2 FYNNEI. In DNA form, the CDR3 reads TGTGCCAGCAGCCAGGACGGCACTGAAGCTTTCCTT. Protein sequence: CASSQDGTEAFL.

The J gene is TRBJ2-1, the V gene TRBV19; 8 nucleotides agree with TRBD2. V shed 3 bases and J 5 bases; nucleotides not matched to a gene: 3. CDR3 length: 14 residues. Germline CDR1 is LNHDA and CDR2 is SQIVND (reference sequence). The CDR3 DNA is TGTGCCAGTAGTATCCAACTAGCGGACAATGAGCAGTTCTTC. Translated, it gives CASSIQLADNEQFF.